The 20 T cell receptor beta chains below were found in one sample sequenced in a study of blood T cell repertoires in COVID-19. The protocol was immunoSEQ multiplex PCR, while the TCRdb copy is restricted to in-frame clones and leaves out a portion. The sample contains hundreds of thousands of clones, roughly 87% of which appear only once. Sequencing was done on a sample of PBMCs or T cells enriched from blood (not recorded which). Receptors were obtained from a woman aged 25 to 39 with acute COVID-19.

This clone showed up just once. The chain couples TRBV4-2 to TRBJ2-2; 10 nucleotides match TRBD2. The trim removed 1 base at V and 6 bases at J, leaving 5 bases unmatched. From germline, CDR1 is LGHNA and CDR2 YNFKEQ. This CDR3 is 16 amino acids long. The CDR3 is CASSQGERGGPGELFF. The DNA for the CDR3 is TGTGCCAGCAGCCAAGGAGAGCGGGGGGGCCCCGGGGAGCTGTTTTTT.

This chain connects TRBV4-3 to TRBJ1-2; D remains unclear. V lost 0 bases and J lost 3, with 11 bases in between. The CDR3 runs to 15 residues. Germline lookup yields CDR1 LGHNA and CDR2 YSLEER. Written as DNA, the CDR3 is TGCGCCAGCAGCCAAGATCTAAGTTTGGACTATGGCTACACCTTC. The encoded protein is CASSQDLSLDYGYTF.

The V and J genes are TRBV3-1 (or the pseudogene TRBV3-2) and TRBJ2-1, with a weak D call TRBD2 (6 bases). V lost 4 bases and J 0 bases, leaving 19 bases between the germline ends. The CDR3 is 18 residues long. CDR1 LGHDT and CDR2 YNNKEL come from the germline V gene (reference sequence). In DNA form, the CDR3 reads TGTGCCAGCAGCCGCTTTGGGGACTCGCGGAGCTCCTACAATGAGCAGTTCTTC. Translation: CASSRFGDSRSSYNEQFF.

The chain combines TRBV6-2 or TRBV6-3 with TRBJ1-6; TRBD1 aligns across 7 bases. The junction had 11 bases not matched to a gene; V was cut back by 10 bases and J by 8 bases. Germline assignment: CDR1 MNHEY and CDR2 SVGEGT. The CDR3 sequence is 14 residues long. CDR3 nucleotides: TGTGCCACCAGCAAGGCGACAGGGTATTCACCCCTCCACTTT. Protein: CATSKATGYSPLHF.

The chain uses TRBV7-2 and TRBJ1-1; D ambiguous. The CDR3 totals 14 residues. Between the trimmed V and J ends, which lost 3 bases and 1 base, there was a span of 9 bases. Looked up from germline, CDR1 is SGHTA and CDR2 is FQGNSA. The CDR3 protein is CASSFGRANTEAFF. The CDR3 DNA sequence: TGTGCCAGCAGCTTCGGGCGGGCGAACACTGAAGCTTTCTTT.

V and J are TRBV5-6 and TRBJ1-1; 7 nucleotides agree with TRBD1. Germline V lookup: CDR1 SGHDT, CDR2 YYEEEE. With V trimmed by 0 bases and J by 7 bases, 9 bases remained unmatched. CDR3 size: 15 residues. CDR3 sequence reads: CASSLVDREEGEAFF. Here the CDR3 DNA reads TGTGCCAGCAGCTTGGTAGACAGGGAGGAGGGTGAAGCTTTCTTT. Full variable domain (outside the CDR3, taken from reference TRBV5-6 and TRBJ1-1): DAGVTQSPTHLIKTRGQQVTLRCSPKSGHDTVSWYQQALGQGPQFIFQYYEEEERQRGNFPDRFSGHQFPNYSSELNVNALLLGDSALYLCASSLVDREEGEAFFGQGTRLTVV.

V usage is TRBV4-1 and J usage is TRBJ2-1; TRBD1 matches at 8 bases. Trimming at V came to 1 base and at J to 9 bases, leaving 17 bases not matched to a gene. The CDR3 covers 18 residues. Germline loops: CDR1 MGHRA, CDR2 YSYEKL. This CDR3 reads CASSQGRGWTGLYSEQFF. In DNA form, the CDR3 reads TGCGCCAGCAGCCAAGGTAGGGGGTGGACAGGGCTTTATAGTGAGCAGTTCTTC.

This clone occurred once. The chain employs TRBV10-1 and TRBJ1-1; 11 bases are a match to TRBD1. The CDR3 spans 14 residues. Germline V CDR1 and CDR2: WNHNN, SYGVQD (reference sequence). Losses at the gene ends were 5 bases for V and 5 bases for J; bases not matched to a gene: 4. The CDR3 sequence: CASSPDRGPTEAFF. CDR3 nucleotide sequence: TGCGCCAGCAGTCCGGACAGGGGGCCAACTGAAGCTTTCTTT.

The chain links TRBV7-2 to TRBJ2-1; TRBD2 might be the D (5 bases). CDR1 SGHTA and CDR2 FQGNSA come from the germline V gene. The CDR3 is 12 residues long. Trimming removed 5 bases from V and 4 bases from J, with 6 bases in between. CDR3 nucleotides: TGTGCCAGCAGCGACTATTACAATGAGCAGTTCTTC. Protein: CASSDYYNEQFF.

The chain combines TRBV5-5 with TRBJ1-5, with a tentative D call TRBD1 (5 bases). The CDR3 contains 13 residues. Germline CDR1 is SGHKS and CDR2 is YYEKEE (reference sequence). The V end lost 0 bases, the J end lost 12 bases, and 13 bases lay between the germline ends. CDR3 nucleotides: TGTGCCAGCAGCTTGGAGTGGGGAGGGGTCCAGCATTTT. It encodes CASSLEWGGVQHF.

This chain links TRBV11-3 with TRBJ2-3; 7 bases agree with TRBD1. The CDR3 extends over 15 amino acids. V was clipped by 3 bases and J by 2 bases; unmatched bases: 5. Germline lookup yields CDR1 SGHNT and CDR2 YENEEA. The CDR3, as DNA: TGTGCCAGCAGCTTCCGGACAGGCATCACAGATACGCAGTATTTT. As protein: CASSFRTGITDTQYF.

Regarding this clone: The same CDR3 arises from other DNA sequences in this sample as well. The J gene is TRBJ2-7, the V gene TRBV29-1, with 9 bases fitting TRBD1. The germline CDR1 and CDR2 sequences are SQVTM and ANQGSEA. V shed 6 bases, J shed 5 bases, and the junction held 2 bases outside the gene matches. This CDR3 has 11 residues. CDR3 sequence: CSVDRGHEQYF. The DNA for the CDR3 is TGCAGCGTGGACAGGGGACACGAGCAGTACTTC.

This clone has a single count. The CDR3 DNA is TGTGCCAGCAGTTTGGGAAGGGGTTTGTGGGCTTTCTTT. It is translated as CASSLGRGLWAFF. V is TRBV12-3 or TRBV12-4 and J is TRBJ1-1; TRBD1 is a possible D gene (5 bases). CDR3 length equals 13 residues. V shed 3 bases and J shed 11 bases, with 16 bases lying between them.

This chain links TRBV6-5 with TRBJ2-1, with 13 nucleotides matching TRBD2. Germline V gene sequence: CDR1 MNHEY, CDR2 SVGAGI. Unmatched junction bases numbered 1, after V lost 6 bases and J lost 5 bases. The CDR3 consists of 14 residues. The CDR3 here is CASRGTSGNNEQFF. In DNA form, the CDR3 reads TGTGCCAGCAGGGGGACTAGCGGGAACAATGAGCAGTTCTTC.

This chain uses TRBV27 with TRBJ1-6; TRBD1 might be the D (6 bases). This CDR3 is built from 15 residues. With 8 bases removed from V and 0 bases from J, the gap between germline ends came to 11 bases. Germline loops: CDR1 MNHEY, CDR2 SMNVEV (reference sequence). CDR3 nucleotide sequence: TGTGCCAGCGGGGGGGGGCACTCCTATAATTCACCCCTCCACTTT. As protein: CASGGGHSYNSPLHF.

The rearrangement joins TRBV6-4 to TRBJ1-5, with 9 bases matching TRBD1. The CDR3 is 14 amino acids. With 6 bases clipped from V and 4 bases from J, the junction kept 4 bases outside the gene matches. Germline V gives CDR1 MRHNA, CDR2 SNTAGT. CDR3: CASRGGQGNQPQHF. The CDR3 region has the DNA TGTGCCAGCAGGGGGGGACAGGGAAATCAGCCCCAGCATTTT.

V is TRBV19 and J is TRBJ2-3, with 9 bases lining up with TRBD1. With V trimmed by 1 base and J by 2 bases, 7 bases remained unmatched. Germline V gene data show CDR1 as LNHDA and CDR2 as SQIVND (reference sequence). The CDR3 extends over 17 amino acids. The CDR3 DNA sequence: TGTGCCAGTAGTATAGCCCCGGGACAGGGAAACACAGATACGCAGTATTTT. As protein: CASSIAPGQGNTDTQYF.

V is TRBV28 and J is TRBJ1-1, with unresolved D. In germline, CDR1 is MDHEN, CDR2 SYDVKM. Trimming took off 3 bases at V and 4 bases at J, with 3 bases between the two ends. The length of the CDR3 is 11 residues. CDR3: CASSLSTEAFF. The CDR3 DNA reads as TGTGCCAGCAGTTTGAGCACTGAAGCTTTCTTT.

CDR3 DNA sequence: TGTGCCAGCAGTGAACAGTCGAAAATTCGTCAGGTGGAAGTTATGAACACTGAAGCTTTCTTT. The encoded protein is CASSEQSKIRQVEVMNTEAFF. The chain has TRBV2 and TRBJ1-1; D unresolved. The germline V and J ends were trimmed by 2 bases and 0 bases, with 28 bases remaining between them. Germline CDR1 and CDR2: SNHLY and FYNNEI. The CDR3 loop spans 21 amino acids.

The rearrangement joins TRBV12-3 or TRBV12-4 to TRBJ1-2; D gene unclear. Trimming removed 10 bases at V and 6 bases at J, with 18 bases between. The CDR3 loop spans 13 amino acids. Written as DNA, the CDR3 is TGTGCCATCGATGACGGCAGGCTCCATGGCTACACCTTC. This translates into CAIDDGRLHGYTF.